This T cell receptor beta chain was retrieved from a study of cytomegalovirus exposure and HLA in healthy donors. Germline V gene data show CDR1 as MNHEY and CDR2 as SVGAGI. Trimming removed 8 bases from V and 2 bases from J; junction bases left unmatched: 7. The CDR3 length is 15 residues. Notes on this clone: Its target is unknown.

Regarding the study as a whole: A later analysis, which compared TCR beta chains of equal frequency, found the HLA-associated ones more clonally expanded. Accurate prediction of most subjects' HLA-A and HLA-B alleles from TCR beta sequences was reported.

While unrecorded immune exposures were likely, the donors were nominally healthy when sampled. PCR primers comprised 60 Vbeta and 13 Jbeta primers. Source study methods: Later, an analysis found about 83 million unique TCR beta chains, and about 9.9 million of these were shared. Generated by immunoSEQ multiplex PCR, the TCRdb table keeps only in-frame clones and is missing some. V, J and clone size were drawn from that table, and D and trimming were deduced from the DNA. The sample contains some 160,000 clones, around three quarters of which appear only once. The chain couples TRBV6-5 to TRBJ2-2; 8 bases align to TRBD2. The sequencing input was PBMCs. This receptor was identified in a man aged 35 to 55 in good health and CMV-seronegative. CDR3 DNA: TGTGCCAGCCAAAGCGGGAGATTTAACACCGGGGAGCTGTTTTTT. It codes for CASQSGRFNTGELFF.